The sequence of this TCR beta chain was determined in a study of shared clonotypes between healthy human individuals. With respect to this clone: Its specificity is unknown.

Points from the study as a whole: It was observed that roughly 5.5% of naive CD4 clonotypes were shared across a handful of donors. Non-shared clonotypes were found to have lower generation probabilities than the clonotypes that were shared by all four of the sorted-subset donors.

Germline V gives CDR1 KGHSH, CDR2 LQKENI. The CDR3 totals 16 residues. The V and J ends lost 3 bases and 5 bases, in that order; junction bases with no gene match: 8. The assay was carried out at the deep level. The method was immunoSEQ multiplex PCR; TCRdb's version includes in-frame clones alone and lacks a portion of them. The table has more than 150,000 clones, approximately 95% seen once; the top ten hold around 0.072%. The chain joins TRBV18 to TRBJ2-5; 11 positions agree with TRBD2. The sequenced material came from naive CD4+ T cells sorted from blood. Subset noted: CD45RA+ positively selected. The sequence derives from a woman aged 25 to 39 in good health. For the CDR3, the DNA is TGTGCCAGCTCACCTACACTAGCGGGAGTCGGGGAGACCCAGTACTTC. Protein product: CASSPTLAGVGETQYF.